The clone carrying this T cell receptor (beta chain) was seen once. As yet, its antigen is unknown. The data stem from a study of cytomegalovirus exposure and HLA in healthy donors. This CDR3 is 14 amino acids long. Trimming removed 0 bases from V and 3 bases from J, with 8 bases in between. Germline CDR1 is LNHNV and CDR2 is YYDKDF (reference sequence). Vbeta (60) and Jbeta (13) primers were used in the PCR. Generated by immunoSEQ multiplex PCR, the TCRdb table keeps only in-frame clones and is missing some. The table lists 110,000 to 150,000 clones, 82% of them singletons. Although they were nominally healthy when sampled, donors likely had unrecorded immune exposures. Study-wide points: It was reported that TCR beta sequences correctly inferred the HLA-A and HLA-B alleles for most subjects. The productive fraction for most TCR beta V segments was about 87% or about 30% in an earlier analysis.

The sequencing input was PBMCs. The chain uses TRBV15 and TRBJ1-2; D remains ambiguous. The sequence came from a male donor in good health and CMV-seronegative. This chain's CDR3 is CATSRDRFDYGYTF. CDR3 in DNA: TGTGCCACCAGCAGAGACAGGTTCGACTATGGCTACACCTTC. The full variable domain, in which reference TRBV15 and TRBJ1-2 provide the parts outside the CDR3, is DAMVIQNPRYQVTQFGKPVTLSCSQTLNHNVMYWYQQKSSQAPKLLFHYYDKDFNNEADTPDNFQSRRPNTSFCFLDIRSPGLGDTAMYLCATSRDRFDYGYTFGSGTRLTVV.